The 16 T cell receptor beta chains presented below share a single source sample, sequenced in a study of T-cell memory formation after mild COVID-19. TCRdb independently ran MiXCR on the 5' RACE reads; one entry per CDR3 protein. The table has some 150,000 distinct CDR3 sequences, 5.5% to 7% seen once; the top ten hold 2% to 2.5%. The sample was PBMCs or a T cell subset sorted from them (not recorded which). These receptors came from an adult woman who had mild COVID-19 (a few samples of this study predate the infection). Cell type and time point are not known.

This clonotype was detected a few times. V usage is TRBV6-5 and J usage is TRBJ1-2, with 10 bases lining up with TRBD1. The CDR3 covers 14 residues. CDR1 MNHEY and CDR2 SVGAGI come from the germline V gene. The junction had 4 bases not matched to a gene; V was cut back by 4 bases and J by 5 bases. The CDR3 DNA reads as TGTGCCAGCAGTTCCCTGGGACAGGGGTATGGCTACACCTTC. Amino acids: CASSSLGQGYGYTF.

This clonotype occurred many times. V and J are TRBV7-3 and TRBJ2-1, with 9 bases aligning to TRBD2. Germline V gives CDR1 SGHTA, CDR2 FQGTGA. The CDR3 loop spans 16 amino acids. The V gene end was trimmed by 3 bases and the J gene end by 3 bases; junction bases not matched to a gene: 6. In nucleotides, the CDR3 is TGTGCCAGCAGCTTTGGGCGGGAGGGCCGCTACAATGAGCAGTTCTTC. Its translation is CASSFGREGRYNEQFF.

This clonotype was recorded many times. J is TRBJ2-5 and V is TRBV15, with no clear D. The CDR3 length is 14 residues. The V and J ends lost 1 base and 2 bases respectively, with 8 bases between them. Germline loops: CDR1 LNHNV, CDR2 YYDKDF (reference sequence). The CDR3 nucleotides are TGTGCCACCAGCAGAGGTACTAAACAAGAGACCCAGTACTTC. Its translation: CATSRGTKQETQYF.

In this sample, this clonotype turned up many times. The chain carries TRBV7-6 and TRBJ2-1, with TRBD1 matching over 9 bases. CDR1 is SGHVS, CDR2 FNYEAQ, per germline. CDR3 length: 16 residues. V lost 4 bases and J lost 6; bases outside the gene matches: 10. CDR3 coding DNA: TGTGCCAGCAGCTCGAACCCGGGACAGGGATTCAATGAGCAGTTCTTC. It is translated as CASSSNPGQGFNEQFF.

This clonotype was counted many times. The CDR3 protein is CSARDSSSLGAFF. The CDR3, as DNA: TGCAGTGCTAGAGATTCGTCGTCCCTTGGAGCTTTCTTT. The V call is TRBV20-1, the J call TRBJ1-1; no clear D gene. Trimming removed 0 bases from V and 10 bases from J, with 15 bases in between. The CDR3 sequence is 13 residues long. In germline, CDR1 is DFQATT, CDR2 SNEGSKA (reference sequence).

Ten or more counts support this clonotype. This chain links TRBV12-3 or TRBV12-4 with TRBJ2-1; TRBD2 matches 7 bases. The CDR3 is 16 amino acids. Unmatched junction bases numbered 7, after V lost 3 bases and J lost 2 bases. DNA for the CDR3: TGTGCCAGCAGTTTGTTTAGCGGGTTTACCTACAATGAGCAGTTCTTC. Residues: CASSLFSGFTYNEQFF.

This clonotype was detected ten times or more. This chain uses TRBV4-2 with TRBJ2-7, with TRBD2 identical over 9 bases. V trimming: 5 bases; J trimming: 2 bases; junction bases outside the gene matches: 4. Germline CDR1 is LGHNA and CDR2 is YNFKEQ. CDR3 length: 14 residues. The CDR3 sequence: CASSSTSGPYEQYF. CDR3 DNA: TGTGCCAGCAGCTCGACTAGCGGACCCTACGAGCAGTACTTC.

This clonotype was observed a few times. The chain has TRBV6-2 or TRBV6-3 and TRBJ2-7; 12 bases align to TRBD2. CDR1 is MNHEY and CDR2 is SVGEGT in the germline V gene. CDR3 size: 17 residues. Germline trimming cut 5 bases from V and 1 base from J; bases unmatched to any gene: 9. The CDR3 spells CASSLTSGSGRSYEQYF. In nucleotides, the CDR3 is TGTGCCAGCAGTCTGACTAGCGGGAGCGGCCGATCCTACGAGCAGTACTTC.

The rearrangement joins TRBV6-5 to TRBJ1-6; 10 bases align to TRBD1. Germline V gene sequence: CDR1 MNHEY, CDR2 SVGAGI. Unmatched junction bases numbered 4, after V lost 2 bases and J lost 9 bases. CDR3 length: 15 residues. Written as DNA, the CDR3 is TGTGCCAGCAGTTACGGGACAGGGGATGGTTCACCCCTCCACTTT. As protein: CASSYGTGDGSPLHF.

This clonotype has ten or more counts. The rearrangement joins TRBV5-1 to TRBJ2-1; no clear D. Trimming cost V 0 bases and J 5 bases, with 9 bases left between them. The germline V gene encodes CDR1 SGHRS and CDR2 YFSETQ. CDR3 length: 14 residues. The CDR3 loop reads CASSLALSNNEQFF. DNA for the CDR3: TGCGCCAGCAGCTTGGCCCTCTCTAACAATGAGCAGTTCTTC. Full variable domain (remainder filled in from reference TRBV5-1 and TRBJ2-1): KAGVTQTPRYLIKTRGQQVTLSCSPISGHRSVSWYQQTPGQGLQFLFEYFSETQRNKGNFPGRFSGRQFSNSRSEMNVSTLELGDSALYLCASSLALSNNEQFFGPGTRLTVL.

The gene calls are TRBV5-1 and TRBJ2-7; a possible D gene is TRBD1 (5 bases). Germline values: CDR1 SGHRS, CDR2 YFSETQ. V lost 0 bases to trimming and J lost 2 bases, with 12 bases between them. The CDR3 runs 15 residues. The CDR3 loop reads CASSLEVTAPYEQYF. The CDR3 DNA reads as TGCGCCAGCAGCTTGGAGGTGACAGCTCCCTACGAGCAGTACTTC.

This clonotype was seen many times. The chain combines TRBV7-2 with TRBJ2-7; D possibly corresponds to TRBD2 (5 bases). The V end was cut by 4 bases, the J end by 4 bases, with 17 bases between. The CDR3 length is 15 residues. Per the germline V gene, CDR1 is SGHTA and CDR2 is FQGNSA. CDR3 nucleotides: TGTGCCAGCAGCTCGTTAAGAGGGCCACCGTACGAGCAGTACTTC. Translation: CASSSLRGPPYEQYF.

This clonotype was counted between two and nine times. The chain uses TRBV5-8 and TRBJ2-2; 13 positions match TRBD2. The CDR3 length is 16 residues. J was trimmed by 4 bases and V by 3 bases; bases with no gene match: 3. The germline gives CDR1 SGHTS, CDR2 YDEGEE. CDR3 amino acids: CASSSGLAGVTGELFF. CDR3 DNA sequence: TGTGCCAGCAGCTCCGGACTAGCGGGAGTCACCGGGGAGCTGTTTTTT.

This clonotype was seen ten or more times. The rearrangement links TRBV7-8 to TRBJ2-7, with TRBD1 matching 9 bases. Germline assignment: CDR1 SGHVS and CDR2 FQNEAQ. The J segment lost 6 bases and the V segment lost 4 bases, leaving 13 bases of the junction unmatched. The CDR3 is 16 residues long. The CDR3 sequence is CASSSVNRDRAREQYF. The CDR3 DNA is TGTGCCAGCAGCTCTGTCAACCGGGACAGGGCCCGCGAGCAGTACTTC.

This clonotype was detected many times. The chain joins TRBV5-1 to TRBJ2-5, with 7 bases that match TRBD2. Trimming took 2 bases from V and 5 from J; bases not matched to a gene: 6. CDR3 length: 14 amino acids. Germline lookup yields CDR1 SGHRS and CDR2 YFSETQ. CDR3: CASSLEFGGETQYF. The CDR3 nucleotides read TGCGCCAGCAGCTTAGAATTCGGGGGGGAGACCCAGTACTTC.

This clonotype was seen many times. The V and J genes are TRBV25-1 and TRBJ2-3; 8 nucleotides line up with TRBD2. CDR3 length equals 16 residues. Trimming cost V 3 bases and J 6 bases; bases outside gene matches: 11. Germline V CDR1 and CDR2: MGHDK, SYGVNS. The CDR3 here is CASSDSSGFPSDTQYF. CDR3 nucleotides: TGTGCCAGCAGTGATTCTAGCGGGTTCCCGTCGGATACGCAGTATTTT.